This TCR beta chain is from a study of T cell responses to AZD1222 COVID-19 vaccine. Turning to this clone: Its antigen is still unknown.

Sequencing used immunoSEQ multiplex PCR; TCRdb keeps in-frame clones, though not all of them. The sample comprises 170,000 or so clones, less than 95% of which are singletons, and approximately 1.5% rests with the top ten. Broader study findings: In a largely white British group with more females than males, clonal diversity was possibly underestimated. The number of AZD1222 recipients seropositive at baseline was only five or six. Reports indicate that nearly half of spike-specific TCRs are directed at unmutated variant regions. Two AZD1222 doses significantly raised spike-specific TCR breadth and depth over controls.

The source material was peripheral blood, sampled on day 0 of AZD1222 vaccination. The receptor comes from an adult in good health.

CDR3 bases: TGCGCCAGCAGCGTCGGAAATGGCTACACCTTC. Protein: CASSVGNGYTF. The V and J genes are TRBV5-1 and TRBJ1-2, with unresolved D. Trimming took 4 bases from V and 6 from J, leaving 7 bases between them. This CDR3 has 11 residues. Germline CDR1 and CDR2: SGHRS and YFSETQ. The full variable domain, rest sourced from reference TRBV5-1 and TRBJ1-2, is KAGVTQTPRYLIKTRGQQVTLSCSPISGHRSVSWYQQTPGQGLQFLFEYFSETQRNKGNFPGRFSGRQFSNSRSEMNVSTLELGDSALYLCASSVGNGYTFGSGTRLTVV.